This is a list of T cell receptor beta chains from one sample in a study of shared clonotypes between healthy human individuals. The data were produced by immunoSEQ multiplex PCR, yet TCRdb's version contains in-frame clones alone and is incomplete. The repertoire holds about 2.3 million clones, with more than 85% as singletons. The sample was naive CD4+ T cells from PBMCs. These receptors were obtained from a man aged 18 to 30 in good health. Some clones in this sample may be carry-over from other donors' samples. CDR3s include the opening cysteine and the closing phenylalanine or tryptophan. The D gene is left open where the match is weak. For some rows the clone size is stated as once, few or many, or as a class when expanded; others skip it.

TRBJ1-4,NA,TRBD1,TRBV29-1,TGTACGGGACAGCTTAATGAAAAACTGTTTTTT,CTGQLNEKLFF
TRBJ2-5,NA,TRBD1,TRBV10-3,TGTGCCATCAGTGGACCGACAGGGGGAGAGACCCAGTACTTC,CAISGPTGGETQYF
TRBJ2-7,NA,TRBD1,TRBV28,TGTGCCAGCAGGATCTCCGGGACAGGGGGCCCGCAGTACTTC,CASRISGTGGPQYF
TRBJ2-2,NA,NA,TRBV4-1,TGCGCCAGCAGCCGTTCCCGCACAGTGAACACCGGGGAGCTGTTTTTT,CASSRSRTVNTGELFF
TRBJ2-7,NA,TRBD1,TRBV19,TGTGCCAGTAGTATTACCGGGACAGGGGGAAGTGAGCAGTACTTC,CASSITGTGGSEQYF
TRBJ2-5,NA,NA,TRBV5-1,TGCGCCAGCAGCTTGATCCCTCGGGAAGAAGAGACCCAGTACTTC,CASSLIPREEETQYF
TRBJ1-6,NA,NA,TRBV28,TGTGCCAGCAGTTATTCGAGTAATTCACCCCTCCACTTT,CASSYSSNSPLHF
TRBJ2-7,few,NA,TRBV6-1,TGTGCCAGCAGTGAAGGGGGGGAGCAGTACTTC,CASSEGGEQYF
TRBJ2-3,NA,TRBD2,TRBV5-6,TGTGCCAGCAGCTTGTGGCTAGCGGGGGGAAGCGCAGATACGCAGTATTTT,CASSLWLAGGSADTQYF
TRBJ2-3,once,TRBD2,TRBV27,TGTGCCAGCAGTTTATTCTCCTTACCCCTACTAGCGGGAGGGACAGATACGCAGTATTTT,CASSLFSLPLLAGGTDTQYF
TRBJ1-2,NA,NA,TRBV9,TGTGCCAGCAGCCCGGAGGGCGACTATGGCTACACCTTC,CASSPEGDYGYTF
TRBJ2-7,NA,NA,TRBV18,TGTGCCAGCTCACCTCGGTTACTAAGCTCCTACGAGCAGTACTTC,CASSPRLLSSYEQYF
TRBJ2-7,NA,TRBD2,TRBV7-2,TGTGCCAGCAGCTTAAGGGTTGGGTCGCTAGCGGGAGCCACCTACGAGCAGTACTTC,CASSLRVGSLAGATYEQYF
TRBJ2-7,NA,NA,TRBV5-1,TGCGCCAGCAGCTTGGCCCCCACAGGCCTCGCCCCCTACGAGCAGTACTTC,CASSLAPTGLAPYEQYF
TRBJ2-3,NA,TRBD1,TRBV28,TGTGCCAGCAGTTCGCCGGGACAGGGGGCAACAGATACGCAGTATTTT,CASSSPGQGATDTQYF